The rows below give T cell receptor beta chains drawn from one sample of a study of T-cell memory formation after mild COVID-19. TCRdb ran MiXCR on the 5' RACE reads and lists one entry per CDR3 protein. The table records 350,000 to 450,000 distinct CDR3 sequences, roughly 14% of them present only once. The sequencing sample was made of PBMCs or a T cell subset sorted from them (not recorded which). The receptors shown here come from a man between 18 and 29 years old who had mild COVID-19 (a few samples of this study predate the infection). Cell type and time point are not known. Each CDR3 is given with its conserved first and last residue. Fields, in order: J gene, V gene, D gene, clone size, CDR3 DNA, CDR3 protein. A D gene is named only where the DNA matches it firmly. Clone size appears in some rows only: once, few, many, or a class for an expanded clone.

TRBJ2-2	TRBV2	-	many	TGTGCCAGCAAAAAAAGTGTCTTTACCGGGGAGCTGTTTTTT	CASKKSVFTGELFF
TRBJ2-5	TRBV6-2/TRBV6-3	-	few	TGTGCCAGCAGTTACATCCTCGATGAGACCCAGTACTTC	CASSYILDETQYF
TRBJ2-1	TRBV18	-	many	TGTGCCAGCTCCCCCAGTGGCGAGCTTGAGCAGTTCTTC	CASSPSGELEQFF
TRBJ1-1	TRBV4-1	-	-	TGCGCCAGCAGCCAAGACCCGCCGTATGAAGCTTTCTTT	CASSQDPPYEAFF
TRBJ1-4	TRBV7-8	TRBD1	few	TGTGCCAGCAGCCCCCGGGTGACAGGGACTAATGAAAAACTGTTTTTT	CASSPRVTGTNEKLFF
TRBJ2-7	TRBV2	TRBD1	few	TGTGCCAGCAGCGCCGGGACAGGGACTACGAAGCAGTACTTC	CASSAGTGTTKQYF
TRBJ1-2	TRBV28	-	few	TGTGCCAGCAGACCCGGGGGTTACGGCTACACCTTC	CASRPGGYGYTF
TRBJ1-1	TRBV5-4	-	-	TGTGCCAGCAGTTTGACCGGGACAATGGGGGCTTTCTTT	CASSLTGTMGAFF
TRBJ2-3	TRBV7-2	-	few	TGTGCCAGCAGTTCCGCGAGAGGCGGGGGCCTTTTTAGCACAGATACGCAGTATTTT	CASSSARGGGLFSTDTQYF
TRBJ2-1	TRBV6-5	-	-	TGTGCCAGCAGCCCCTTGGGTGCCTCTGGGCAGTTCTTC	CASSPLGASGQFF
TRBJ1-1	TRBV6-5	-	few	TGTGCCAGTACTTGGAGAGCGAACACTGAAGCTTTCTTT	CASTWRANTEAFF
TRBJ2-7	TRBV5-1	TRBD1	-	TGCGCCAGCAGCTTATACTGGAGACAGGGGGCCTACGAGCAGTACTTC	CASSLYWRQGAYEQYF
TRBJ2-6	TRBV7-2	-	few	TGTGCCAGCAGCTCCGCGATGAGGGCCAACGTCCTGACTTTC	CASSSAMRANVLTF
TRBJ1-1	TRBV9	TRBD1	-	TGTGCCAGCAGCGTAGGACCAGGGGGCACTGAAGCTTTCTTT	CASSVGPGGTEAFF
TRBJ2-5	TRBV7-9	-	few	TGTGCCAGCAGGATCACGGAGACCCAGTACTTC	CASRITETQYF
TRBJ1-1	TRBV12-3/TRBV12-4	TRBD1	-	TGTGCCAGCAGTTTTAGACAGGGGGTCCCTGAAGCTTTCTTT	CASSFRQGVPEAFF
TRBJ1-2	TRBV19	-	few	TGTGCCAGTAGCTCTGGGAGGCCTGCTAACTATGGCTACACCTTC	CASSSGRPANYGYTF
TRBJ2-7	TRBV5-1	-	-	TGCGCCAGCAGCTTAGGGGACACCTCTCCCTTGGAGCAGTACTTC	CASSLGDTSPLEQYF
TRBJ2-2	TRBV10-3	-	-	TGTGCCATCACGGCGGGGTCGAACACCGGGGAGCTGTTTTTT	CAITAGSNTGELFF
TRBJ2-5	TRBV20-1	-	many	TGCAGTGCTAGCGGCGCGGGGCTAGAGACCCAGTACTTC	CSASGAGLETQYF
TRBJ2-1	TRBV4-2	TRBD2	-	TGTGCCAGCAGCGATCCTAGCGGGGGATCTCTCAATGAGCAGTTCTTC	CASSDPSGGSLNEQFF
TRBJ2-7	TRBV27	-	many	TGTGCCAGCAGTCCCACACAGGTCTCCTACGAGCAGTACTTC	CASSPTQVSYEQYF
TRBJ2-1	TRBV20-1	TRBD2	-	TGCAGTGCGGGGACTAGCGGAGAGTTCTTC	CSAGTSGEFF
TRBJ2-7	TRBV19	-	-	TGTGCCAGTAATTTCGGCAGGGGCTACGAGCAGTACTTC	CASNFGRGYEQYF